This TCR beta chain is from a study of T-cell reconstitution after alpha-beta-depleted transplantation in children. This CDR3 has 13 residues. For TCRbeta, the library was prepared with unique molecular identifiers. TCRdb processed the PCR reads anew with MiXCR; each CDR3 protein has one entry. The sample comprises some 140,000 distinct CDR3 sequences, 9.5% to 10% of which are singletons, and 24% rests with the top ten. As for this clonotype: Its antigen is still unknown. Given a much more abundant clone one base away, this may be a read error.

Whole-study findings and limits: Where some patients showed high TCRbeta diversity at day 60, it came from recipient T cells and thymic progenitors that had survived. At one year after transplant, newly produced T cells mostly accounted for T-cell counts and diversity. Where alpha-beta T cells came from about two months after transplant was reportedly several hundred expanded graft clones.

Sequencing used PBMCs, mostly from graft donor cells, obtained 180 days after TCRalphabeta/CD19-depleted stem cell transplant. This clonotype originated in a girl under two years old who had a stem cell transplant for combined immunodeficiency, so the T cells may come from the graft donor. The genes are TRBV12-3 or TRBV12-4 and TRBJ2-1, with D possibly being TRBD1 or TRBD2 (6 bases each). This CDR3 is CDSRRGSFNEQFF. CDR3 coding DNA: TGTGACAGCAGGAGGGGGAGCTTCAATGAGCAGTTCTTC.